This TCR beta chain was documented in a study of blood T cell repertoires in COVID-19. As for the study in general: The samples span acute and convalescent COVID-19 from the United States, Italy and Spain. PBMCs, B-cell-depleted T cells, or T cells were the source of the cDNA or gDNA that made up the material.

Recruits, aged roughly 18 to 89 years, lived in 20 to 30 US areas. Recovery among Cohort 3 donors was established by two negative PCRs, clearance, or symptom resolution. Trimming took 3 bases from V and 1 from J; bases not matched to a gene: 8. In germline, CDR1 is LNHDA, CDR2 SQIVND (reference sequence). This CDR3 is built from 17 residues. This clone was seen only a few times. Sequenced by immunoSEQ multiplex PCR; TCRdb stores in-frame clones only, minus some. The repertoire includes about 280,000 clones, 85% of them detected once, and about 2.3% sits in the top ten. The V call is TRBV19, the J call TRBJ2-7; 11 nucleotides align to TRBD2. The sequence was collected from a woman aged 45-65 years who had recovered from COVID-19. The sample taken for sequencing was PBMCs or T cells enriched from blood (not recorded which). This chain's CDR3 is CASSIMASGRQSYEQYF. In DNA form, the CDR3 reads TGTGCCAGTAGTATTATGGCTAGCGGGAGGCAATCCTACGAGCAGTACTTC.